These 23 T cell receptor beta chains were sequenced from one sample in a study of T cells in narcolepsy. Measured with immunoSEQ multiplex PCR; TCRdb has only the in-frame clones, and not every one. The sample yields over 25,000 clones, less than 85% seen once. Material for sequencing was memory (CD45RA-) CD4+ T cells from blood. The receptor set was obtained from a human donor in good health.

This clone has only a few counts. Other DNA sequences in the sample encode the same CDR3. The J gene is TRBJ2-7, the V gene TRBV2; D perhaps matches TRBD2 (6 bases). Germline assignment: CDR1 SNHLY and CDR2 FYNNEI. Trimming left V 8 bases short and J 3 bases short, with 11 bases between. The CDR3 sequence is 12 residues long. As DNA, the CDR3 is TGTGCCAGCCGGGGGAGAGGCTACGAGCAGTACTTC. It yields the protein CASRGRGYEQYF.

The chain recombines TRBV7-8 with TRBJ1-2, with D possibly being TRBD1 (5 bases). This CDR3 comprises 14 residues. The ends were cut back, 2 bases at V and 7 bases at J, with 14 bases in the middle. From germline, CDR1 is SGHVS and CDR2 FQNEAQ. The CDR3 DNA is TGTGCCAGCAGCTTAAGCGGTCTGCAGGGTGGCTACACCTTC. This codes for CASSLSGLQGGYTF. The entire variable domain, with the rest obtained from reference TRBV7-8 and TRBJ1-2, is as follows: GAGVSQSPRYKVAKRGQDVALRCDPISGHVSLFWYQQALGQGPEFLTYFQNEAQLDKSGLPSDRFFAERPEGSVSTLKIQRTQQEDSAVYLCASSLSGLQGGYTFGSGTRLTVV.

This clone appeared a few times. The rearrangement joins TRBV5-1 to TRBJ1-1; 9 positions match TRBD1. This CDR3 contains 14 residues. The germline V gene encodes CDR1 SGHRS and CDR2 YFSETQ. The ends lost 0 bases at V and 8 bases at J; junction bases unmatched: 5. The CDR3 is CASSLGGQGLEAFF. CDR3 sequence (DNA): TGCGCCAGCAGCTTGGGGGGACAGGGACTAGAAGCTTTCTTT.

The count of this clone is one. The CDR3 bases are TGTGCCAGCAGCCCCTCCGGGACAGGGTTGATGAACACTGAAGCTTTCTTT. It is translated as CASSPSGTGLMNTEAFF. The chain links TRBV7-3 to TRBJ1-1; TRBD1 agrees at 9 bases. The CDR3 is 17 residues long. With 5 bases clipped from V and 0 bases from J, the junction kept 10 bases outside the gene matches. Germline CDR1 is SGHTA and CDR2 is FQGTGA.

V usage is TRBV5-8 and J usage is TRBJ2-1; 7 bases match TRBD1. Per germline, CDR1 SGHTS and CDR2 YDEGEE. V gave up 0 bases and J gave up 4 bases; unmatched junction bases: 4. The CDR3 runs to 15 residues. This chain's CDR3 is CASSLGTGKYNEQFF. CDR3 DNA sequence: TGTGCCAGCAGCTTGGGGACAGGCAAATACAATGAGCAGTTCTTC. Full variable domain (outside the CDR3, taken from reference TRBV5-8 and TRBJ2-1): EAGVTQSPTHLIKTRGQQATLRCSPISGHTSVYWYQQALGLGLQFLLWYDEGEERNRGNFPPRFSGRQFPNYSSELNVNALELEDSALYLCASSLGTGKYNEQFFGPGTRLTVL.

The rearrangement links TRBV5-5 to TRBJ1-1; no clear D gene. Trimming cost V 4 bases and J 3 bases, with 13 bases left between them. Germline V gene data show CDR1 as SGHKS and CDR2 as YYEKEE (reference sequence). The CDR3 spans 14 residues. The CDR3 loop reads CASSLGGYYTEAFF. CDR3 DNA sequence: TGTGCCAGCAGCCTGGGAGGGTATTACACTGAAGCTTTCTTT.

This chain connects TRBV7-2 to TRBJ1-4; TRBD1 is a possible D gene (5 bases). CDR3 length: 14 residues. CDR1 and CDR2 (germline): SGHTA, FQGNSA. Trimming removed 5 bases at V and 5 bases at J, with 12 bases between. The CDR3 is CASSRDYRNEKLFF. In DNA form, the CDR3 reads TGTGCCAGCAGCCGGGACTACCGAAATGAAAAACTGTTTTTT.

The CDR3 sequence is CASSSGTGGWGEQFF. As DNA, the CDR3 is TGTGCCAGCAGCTCCGGGACAGGGGGTTGGGGTGAGCAGTTCTTC. J is TRBJ2-1 and V is TRBV7-9, with TRBD1 matching 11 bases. Germline loops: CDR1 SEHNR, CDR2 FQNEAQ (reference sequence). With V trimmed by 4 bases and J by 9 bases, 8 bases remained unmatched. CDR3 length: 15 residues.

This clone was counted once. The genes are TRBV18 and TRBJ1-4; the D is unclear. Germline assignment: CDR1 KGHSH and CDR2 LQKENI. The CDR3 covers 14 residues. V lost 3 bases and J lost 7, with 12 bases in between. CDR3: CASSPQSRGEKLFF. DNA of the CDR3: TGTGCCAGCTCACCGCAATCTCGGGGTGAAAAACTGTTTTTT.

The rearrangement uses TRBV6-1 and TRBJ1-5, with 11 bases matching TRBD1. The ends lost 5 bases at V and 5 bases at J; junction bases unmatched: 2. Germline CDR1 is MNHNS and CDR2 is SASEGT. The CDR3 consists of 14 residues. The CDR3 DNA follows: TGTGCCAGCAGTTGGACAGGGGGCCATCAGCCCCAGCATTTT. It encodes CASSWTGGHQPQHF.

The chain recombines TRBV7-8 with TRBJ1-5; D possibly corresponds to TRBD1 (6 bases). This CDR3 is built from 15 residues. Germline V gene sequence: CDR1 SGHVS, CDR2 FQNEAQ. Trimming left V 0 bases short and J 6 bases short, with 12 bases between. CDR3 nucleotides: TGTGCCAGCAGCTTAGCGGCACAGGGATTTCAGCCCCAGCATTTT. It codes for CASSLAAQGFQPQHF.

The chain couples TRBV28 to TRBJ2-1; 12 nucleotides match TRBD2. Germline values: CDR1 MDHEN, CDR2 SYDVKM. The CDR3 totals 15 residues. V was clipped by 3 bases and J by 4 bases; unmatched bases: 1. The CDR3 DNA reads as TGTGCCAGCAGTTTCCTAGCGGGAGGGTACAATGAGCAGTTCTTC. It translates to CASSFLAGGYNEQFF. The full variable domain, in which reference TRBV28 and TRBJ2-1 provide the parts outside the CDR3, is DVKVTQSSRYLVKRTGEKVFLECVQDMDHENMFWYRQDPGLGLRLIYFSYDVKMKEKGDIPEGYSVSREKKERFSLILESASTNQTSMYLCASSFLAGGYNEQFFGPGTRLTVL.

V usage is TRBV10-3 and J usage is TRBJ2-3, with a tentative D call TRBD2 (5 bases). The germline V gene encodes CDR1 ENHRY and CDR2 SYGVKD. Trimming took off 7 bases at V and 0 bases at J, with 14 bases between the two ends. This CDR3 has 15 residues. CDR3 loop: CAITSAGISTDTQYF. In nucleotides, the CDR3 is TGTGCCATCACCTCTGCGGGCATAAGCACAGATACGCAGTATTTT.

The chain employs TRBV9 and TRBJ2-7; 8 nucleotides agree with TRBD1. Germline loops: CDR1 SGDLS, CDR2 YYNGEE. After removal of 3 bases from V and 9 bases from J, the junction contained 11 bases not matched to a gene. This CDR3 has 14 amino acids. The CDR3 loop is CASSAMDQGAGQYF. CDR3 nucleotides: TGTGCCAGCAGCGCGATGGATCAGGGGGCTGGGCAGTACTTC.

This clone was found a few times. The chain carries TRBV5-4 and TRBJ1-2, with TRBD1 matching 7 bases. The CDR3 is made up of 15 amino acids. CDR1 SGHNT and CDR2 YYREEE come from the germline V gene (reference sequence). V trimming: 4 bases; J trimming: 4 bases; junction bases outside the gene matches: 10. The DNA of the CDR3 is TGTGCCAGCAGCCAGCCAACCGACAGGGCCTATGGCTACACCTTC. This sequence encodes CASSQPTDRAYGYTF.

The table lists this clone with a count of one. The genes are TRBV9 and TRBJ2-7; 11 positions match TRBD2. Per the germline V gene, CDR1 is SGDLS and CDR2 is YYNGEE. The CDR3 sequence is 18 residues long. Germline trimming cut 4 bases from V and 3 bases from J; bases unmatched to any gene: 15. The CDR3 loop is CASSPLAGGRGLLYEQYF. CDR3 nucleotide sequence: TGTGCCAGCAGCCCCCTAGCGGGAGGAAGAGGGCTGCTCTACGAGCAGTACTTC.

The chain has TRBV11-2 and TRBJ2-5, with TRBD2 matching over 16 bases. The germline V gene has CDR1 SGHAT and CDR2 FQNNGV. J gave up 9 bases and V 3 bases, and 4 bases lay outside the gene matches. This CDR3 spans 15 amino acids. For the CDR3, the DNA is TGTGCCAGCAGCTTCTACGGGACTAGCGGGGGGGCCCAGTACTTC. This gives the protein CASSFYGTSGGAQYF.

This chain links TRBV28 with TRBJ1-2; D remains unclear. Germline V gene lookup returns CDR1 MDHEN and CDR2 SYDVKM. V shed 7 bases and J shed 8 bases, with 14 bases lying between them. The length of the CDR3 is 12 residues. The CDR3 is CASKTPIVGYTF. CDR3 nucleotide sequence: TGTGCCAGCAAAACCCCGATCGTCGGCTACACCTTC.

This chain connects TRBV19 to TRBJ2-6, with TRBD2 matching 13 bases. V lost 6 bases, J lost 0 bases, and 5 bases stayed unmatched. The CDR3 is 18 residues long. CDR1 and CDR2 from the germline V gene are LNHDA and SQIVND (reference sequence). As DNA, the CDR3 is TGTGCCAGTAGGCCGGGACTAGCGGGGAGCTCTGGGGCCAACGTCCTGACTTTC. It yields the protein CASRPGLAGSSGANVLTF.

CDR3 amino acids: CASSWTSGGSSYEQYF. DNA of the CDR3: TGTGCCAGCAGCTGGACTAGCGGGGGCTCCTCCTACGAGCAGTACTTC. V and J are TRBV4-2 and TRBJ2-7; 13 nucleotides match TRBD2. Germline V CDR1 and CDR2: LGHNA, YNFKEQ. V trimming: 5 bases; J trimming: 0 bases; junction bases outside the gene matches: 4. The CDR3 loop spans 16 amino acids.

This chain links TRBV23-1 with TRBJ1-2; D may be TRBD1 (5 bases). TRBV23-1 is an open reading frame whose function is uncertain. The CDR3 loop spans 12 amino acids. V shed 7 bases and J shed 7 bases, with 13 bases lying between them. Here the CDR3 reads CASITTVTGYTF. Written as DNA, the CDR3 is TGCGCCAGCATCACGACAGTAACTGGCTACACCTTC.

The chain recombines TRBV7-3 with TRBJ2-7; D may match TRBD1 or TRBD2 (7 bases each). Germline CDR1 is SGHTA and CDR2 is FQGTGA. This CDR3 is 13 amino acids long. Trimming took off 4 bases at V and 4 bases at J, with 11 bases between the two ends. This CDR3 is CASSSQGGYEQYF. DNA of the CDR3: TGTGCCAGCAGCTCTCAGGGGGGGTACGAGCAGTACTTC.

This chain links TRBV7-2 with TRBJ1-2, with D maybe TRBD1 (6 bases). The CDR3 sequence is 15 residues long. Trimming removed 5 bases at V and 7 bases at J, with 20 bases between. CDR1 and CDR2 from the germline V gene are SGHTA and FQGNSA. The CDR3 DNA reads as TGTGCCAGCAGCCGGGATCTAGAGGGGGAGGGTGGCTACACCTTC. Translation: CASSRDLEGEGGYTF.